This T cell receptor (beta chain) was sequenced during a study of blood T cell repertoires in COVID-19. Study background: Sources were T cells, B-cell-depleted T cells, or PBMCs; the material itself was cDNA or gDNA.

Germline-derived CDR1 and CDR2 are MDHEN and SYDVKM. There are 16 residues in the CDR3. The V end lost 6 bases, the J end lost 5 bases, and 20 bases lay between the germline ends. Authors' processing steps: Amplification from reference gene primers served as the basis for estimated nucleated cell counts. Clones were sequenced by immunoSEQ multiplex PCR, and TCRdb holds only the in-frame ones, with some missing. That table supplies the V and J calls and clone size; D and trimming were determined from the DNA. The repertoire includes 110,000 to 150,000 clones, 86% of them detected once, and 4.3% sits in the top ten. Participants had their cohort set by participant-reported clinical history. Cohort 3 recovery required two negative PCRs, clearance, or symptom resolution. This clone was seen just once.

This sequence was found in a man between 45 and 60 years old who had recovered from COVID-19. Specimen: PBMCs or T cells enriched from blood (not recorded which). The rearrangement links TRBV28 to TRBJ2-1; TRBD1 is a possible D gene (6 bases). CDR3 bases: TGTGCCAGCAGAAACAGAGGTGGGGGCACCCACAATGAGCAGTTCTTC. This translates into CASRNRGGGTHNEQFF.